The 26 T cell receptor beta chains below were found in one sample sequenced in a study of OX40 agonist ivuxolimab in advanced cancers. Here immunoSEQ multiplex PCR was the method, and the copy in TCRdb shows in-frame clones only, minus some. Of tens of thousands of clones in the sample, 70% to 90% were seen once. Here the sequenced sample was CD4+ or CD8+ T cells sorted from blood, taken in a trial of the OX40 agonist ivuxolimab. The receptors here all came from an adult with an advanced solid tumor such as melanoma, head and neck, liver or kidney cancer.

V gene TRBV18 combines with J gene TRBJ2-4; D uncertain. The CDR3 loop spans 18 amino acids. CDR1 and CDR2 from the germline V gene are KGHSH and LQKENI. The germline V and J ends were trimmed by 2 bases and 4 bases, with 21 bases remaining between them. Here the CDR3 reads CASSPWRLARWGKNIQYF. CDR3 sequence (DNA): TGTGCCAGCTCACCATGGCGATTGGCGAGGTGGGGTAAAAACATTCAGTACTTC. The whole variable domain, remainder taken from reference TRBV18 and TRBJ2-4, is NAGVMQNPRHLVRRRGQEARLRCSPMKGHSHVYWYRQLPEEGLKFMVYLQKENIIDESGMPKERFSAEFPKEGPSILRIQQVVRGDSAAYFCASSPWRLARWGKNIQYFGAGTRLSVL.

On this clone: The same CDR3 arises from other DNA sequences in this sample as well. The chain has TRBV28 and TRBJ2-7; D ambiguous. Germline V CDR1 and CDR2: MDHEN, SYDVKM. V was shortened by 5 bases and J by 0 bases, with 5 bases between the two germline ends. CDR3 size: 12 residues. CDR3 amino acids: CASSPDSYEQYV. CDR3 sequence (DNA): TGTGCCAGCAGTCCGGACTCCTACGAGCAGTACGTC.

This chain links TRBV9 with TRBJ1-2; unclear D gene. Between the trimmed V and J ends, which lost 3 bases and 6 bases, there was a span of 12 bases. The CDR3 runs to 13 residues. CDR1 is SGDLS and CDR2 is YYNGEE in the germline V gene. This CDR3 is CASSDGLPDGYTF. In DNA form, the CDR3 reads TGTGCCAGCAGCGACGGACTGCCGGATGGCTACACCTTC.

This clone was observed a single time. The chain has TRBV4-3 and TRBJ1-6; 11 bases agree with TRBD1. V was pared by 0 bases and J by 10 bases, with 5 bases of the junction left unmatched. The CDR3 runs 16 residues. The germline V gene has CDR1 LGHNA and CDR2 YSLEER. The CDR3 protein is CASSQDRTGGESPLHF. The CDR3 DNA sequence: TGCGCCAGCAGCCAAGATAGGACAGGGGGCGAGTCACCCCTCCACTTT.

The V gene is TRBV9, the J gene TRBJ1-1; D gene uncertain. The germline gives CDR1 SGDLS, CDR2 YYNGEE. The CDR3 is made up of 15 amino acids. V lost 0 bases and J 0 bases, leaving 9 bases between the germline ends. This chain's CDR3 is CASSVDGSLNTEAFF. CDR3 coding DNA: TGTGCCAGCAGCGTAGACGGCAGCCTGAACACTGAAGCTTTCTTT.

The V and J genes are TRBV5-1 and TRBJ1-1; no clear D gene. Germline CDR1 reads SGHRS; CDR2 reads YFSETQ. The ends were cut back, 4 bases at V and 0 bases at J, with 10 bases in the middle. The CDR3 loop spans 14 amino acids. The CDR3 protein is CASSLPGLNTEAFF. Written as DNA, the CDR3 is TGCGCCAGCAGCCTGCCCGGACTGAACACTGAAGCTTTCTTT. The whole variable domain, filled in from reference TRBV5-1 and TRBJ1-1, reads KAGVTQTPRYLIKTRGQQVTLSCSPISGHRSVSWYQQTPGQGLQFLFEYFSETQRNKGNFPGRFSGRQFSNSRSEMNVSTLELGDSALYLCASSLPGLNTEAFFGQGTRLTVV.

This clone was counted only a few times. Here the CDR3 DNA reads TGTGCCAGCAGGTCCGGGACAGGGGCTATGAGTCAGCCCCAGCATTTT. It specifies CASRSGTGAMSQPQHF. The chain joins TRBV28 to TRBJ1-5; 10 bases map to TRBD1. CDR3 size: 16 residues. Trimming at V came to 6 bases and at J to 6 bases, leaving 11 bases not matched to a gene. CDR1 MDHEN and CDR2 SYDVKM come from the germline V gene.

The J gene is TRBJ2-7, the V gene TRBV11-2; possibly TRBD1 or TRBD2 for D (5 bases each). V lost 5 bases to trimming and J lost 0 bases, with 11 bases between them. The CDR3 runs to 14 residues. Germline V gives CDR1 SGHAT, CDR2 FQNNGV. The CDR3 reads CASSIGTGSYEQYV. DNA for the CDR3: TGTGCCAGCAGCATTGGGACCGGCTCCTACGAGCAGTACGTC.

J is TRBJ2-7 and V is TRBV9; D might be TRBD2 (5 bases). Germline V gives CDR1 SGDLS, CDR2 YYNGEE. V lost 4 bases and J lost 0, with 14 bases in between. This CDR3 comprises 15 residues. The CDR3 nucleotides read TGTGCCAGCAGCCCTCCGGGGAGTCGCTCCTACGAGCAGTACTTC. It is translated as CASSPPGSRSYEQYF. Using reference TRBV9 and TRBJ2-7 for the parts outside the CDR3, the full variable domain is DSGVTQTPKHLITATGQRVTLRCSPRSGDLSVYWYQQSLDQGLQFLIQYYNGEERAKGNILERFSAQQFPDLHSELNLSSLELGDSALYFCASSPPGSRSYEQYFGPGTRLTVT.

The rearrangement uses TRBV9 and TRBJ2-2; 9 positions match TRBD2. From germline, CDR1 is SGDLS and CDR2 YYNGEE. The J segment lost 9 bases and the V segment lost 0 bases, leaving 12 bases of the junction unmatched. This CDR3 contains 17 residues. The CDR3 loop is CASSVEGAGGPSRELFF. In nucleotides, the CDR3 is TGTGCCAGCAGCGTAGAGGGAGCGGGGGGCCCAAGCAGGGAGCTGTTTTTT.

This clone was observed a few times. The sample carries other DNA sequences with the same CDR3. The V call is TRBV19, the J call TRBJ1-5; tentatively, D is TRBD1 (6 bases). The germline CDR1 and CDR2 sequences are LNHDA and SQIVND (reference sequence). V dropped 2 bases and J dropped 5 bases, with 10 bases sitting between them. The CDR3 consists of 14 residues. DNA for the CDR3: TGTGCCAGTAGTATATGGGCAGGGGATCAGCCCCAGCATTTT. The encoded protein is CASSIWAGDQPQHF.

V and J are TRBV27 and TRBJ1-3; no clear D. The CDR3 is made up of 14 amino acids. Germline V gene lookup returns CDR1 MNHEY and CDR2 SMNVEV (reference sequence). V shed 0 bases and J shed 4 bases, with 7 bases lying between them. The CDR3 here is CASSLSGYGNTIYF. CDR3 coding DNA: TGTGCCAGCAGTTTATCAGGGTACGGAAACACCATATATTTT.

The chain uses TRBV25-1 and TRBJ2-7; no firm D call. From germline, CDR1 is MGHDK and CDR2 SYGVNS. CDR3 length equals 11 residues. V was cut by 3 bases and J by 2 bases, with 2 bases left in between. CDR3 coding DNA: TGTGCCAGCAGTGATGCCTACGAGCAGTACTTC. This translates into CASSDAYEQYF.

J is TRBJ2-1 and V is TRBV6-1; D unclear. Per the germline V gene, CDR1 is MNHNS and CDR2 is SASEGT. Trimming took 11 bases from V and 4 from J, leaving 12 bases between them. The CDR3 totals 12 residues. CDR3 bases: TGTGCCGGTACTGACTCTTACAATGAGCAGTTCTTC. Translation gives CAGTDSYNEQFF.

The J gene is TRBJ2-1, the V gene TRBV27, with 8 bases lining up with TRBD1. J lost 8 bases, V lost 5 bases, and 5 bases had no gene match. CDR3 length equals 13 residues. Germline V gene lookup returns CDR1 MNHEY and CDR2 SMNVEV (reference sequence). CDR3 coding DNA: TGTGCCAGCAGTCGACAGGGGCCCCATGAGCAGTTCTTC. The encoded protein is CASSRQGPHEQFF.

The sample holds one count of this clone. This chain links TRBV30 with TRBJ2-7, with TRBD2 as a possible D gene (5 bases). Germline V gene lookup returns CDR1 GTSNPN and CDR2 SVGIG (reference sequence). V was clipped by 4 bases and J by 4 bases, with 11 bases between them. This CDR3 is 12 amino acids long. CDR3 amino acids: CAWKREGYEQYF. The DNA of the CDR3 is TGTGCCTGGAAGCGAGAGGGTTACGAGCAGTACTTC.

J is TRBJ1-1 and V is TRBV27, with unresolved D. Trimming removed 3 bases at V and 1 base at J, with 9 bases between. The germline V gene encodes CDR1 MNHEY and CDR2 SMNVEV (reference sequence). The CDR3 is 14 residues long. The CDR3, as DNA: TGTGCCAGCAGTTTCAAACCTTCGAACACTGAAGCTTTCTTT. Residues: CASSFKPSNTEAFF.

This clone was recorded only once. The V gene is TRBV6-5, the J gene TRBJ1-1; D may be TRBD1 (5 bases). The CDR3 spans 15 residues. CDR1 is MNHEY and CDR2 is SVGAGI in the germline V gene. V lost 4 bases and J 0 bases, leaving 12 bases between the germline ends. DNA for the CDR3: TGTGCCAGCAGTTCGGGGGGGATTATGAACACTGAAGCTTTCTTT. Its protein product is CASSSGGIMNTEAFF.

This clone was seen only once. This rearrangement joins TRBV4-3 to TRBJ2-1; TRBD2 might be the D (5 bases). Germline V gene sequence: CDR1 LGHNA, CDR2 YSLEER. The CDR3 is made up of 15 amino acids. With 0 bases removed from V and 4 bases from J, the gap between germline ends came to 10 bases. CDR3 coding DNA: TGCGCCAGCAGCCAAGATGGAGGCACATACAATGAGCAGTTCTTC. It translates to CASSQDGGTYNEQFF.

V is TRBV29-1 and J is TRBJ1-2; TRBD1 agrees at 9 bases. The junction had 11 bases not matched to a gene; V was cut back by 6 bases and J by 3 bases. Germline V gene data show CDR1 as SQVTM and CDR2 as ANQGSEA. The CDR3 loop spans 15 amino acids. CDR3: CSVYSGTGFDYGYTF. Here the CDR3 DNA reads TGCAGCGTCTATAGTGGGACAGGGTTCGACTATGGCTACACCTTC.

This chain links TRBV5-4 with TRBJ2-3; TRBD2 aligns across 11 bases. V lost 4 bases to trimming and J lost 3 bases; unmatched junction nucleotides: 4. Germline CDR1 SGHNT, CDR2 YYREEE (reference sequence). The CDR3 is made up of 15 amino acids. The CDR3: CASSLGLAVTDTQYF. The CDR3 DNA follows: TGTGCCAGCAGCCTGGGACTAGCGGTTACAGATACGCAGTATTTT.

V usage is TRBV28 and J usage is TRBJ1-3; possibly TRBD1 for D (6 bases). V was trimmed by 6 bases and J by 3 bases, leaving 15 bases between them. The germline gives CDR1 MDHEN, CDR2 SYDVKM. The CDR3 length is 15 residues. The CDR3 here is CASSPPPTGGNTIYF. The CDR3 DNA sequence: TGTGCCAGCAGCCCCCCACCGACAGGTGGAAACACCATATATTTT. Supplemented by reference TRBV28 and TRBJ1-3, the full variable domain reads DVKVTQSSRYLVKRTGEKVFLECVQDMDHENMFWYRQDPGLGLRLIYFSYDVKMKEKGDIPEGYSVSREKKERFSLILESASTNQTSMYLCASSPPPTGGNTIYFGEGSWLTVV.

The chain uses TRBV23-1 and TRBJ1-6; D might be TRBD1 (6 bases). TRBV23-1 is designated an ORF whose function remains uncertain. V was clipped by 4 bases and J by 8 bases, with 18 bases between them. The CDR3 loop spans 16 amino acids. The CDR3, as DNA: TGCGCCAGCAGTCGTTCAGGCAGGGGTGGACATTCACCCCTCCACTTT. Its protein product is CASSRSGRGGHSPLHF.

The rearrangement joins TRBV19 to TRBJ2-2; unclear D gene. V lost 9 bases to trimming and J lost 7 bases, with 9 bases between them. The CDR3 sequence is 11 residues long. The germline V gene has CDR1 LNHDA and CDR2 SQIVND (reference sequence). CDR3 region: CASAWSGELFF. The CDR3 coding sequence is TGTGCCAGCGCTTGGAGCGGGGAGCTGTTTTTT.

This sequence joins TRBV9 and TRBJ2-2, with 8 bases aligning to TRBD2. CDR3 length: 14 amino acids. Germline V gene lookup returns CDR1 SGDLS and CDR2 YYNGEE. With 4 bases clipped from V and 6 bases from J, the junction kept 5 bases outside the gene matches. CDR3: CASSPGGASGELFF. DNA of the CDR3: TGTGCCAGCAGCCCCGGGGGGGCGTCCGGGGAGCTGTTTTTT.

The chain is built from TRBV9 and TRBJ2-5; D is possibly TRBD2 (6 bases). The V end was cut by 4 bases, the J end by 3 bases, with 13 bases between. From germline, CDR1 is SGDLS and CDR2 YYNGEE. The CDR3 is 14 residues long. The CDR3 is CASSPAGGKETQYF. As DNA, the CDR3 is TGTGCCAGCAGCCCAGCGGGTGGGAAAGAGACCCAGTACTTC.